The sample holds many counts of the clone carrying this T cell receptor beta chain. TCRdb reprocessed the PCR reads with MiXCR, giving one entry per CDR3 protein. Altogether 20,000 or so distinct CDR3 sequences are present, 40% to 50% being singletons, with the ten largest covering 30% to 45%. In germline, CDR1 is KGHSH, CDR2 LQKENI. V was shortened by 1 base and J by 2 bases, with 14 bases between the two germline ends. This CDR3 region has 16 residues. This entry belongs to a study of tumor-infiltrating lymphocytes in oesophageal squamous cell carcinoma. Sequencing was performed on esophageal tumor tissue. This chain connects TRBV18 to TRBJ2-5; D might be TRBD1 or TRBD2, each matching 6 bases. This clonotype was sampled from a male donor with esophageal squamous cell carcinoma. The CDR3 coding sequence is TGTGCCAGCTCACCACTGGGGGCAGGGAGGCAAGAGACCCAGTACTTC. Translation: CASSPLGAGRQETQYF.